Following are 24 T cell receptor beta chains from one sample sequenced in a study of tumor-infiltrating lymphocytes in primary liver carcinoma. The template, about 550 ng total RNA, yielded TCR beta cDNA made with a constant-region primer. Slightly modified ARM-PCR served as the procedure for the TCR beta libraries. These libraries came from three rounds of nested multiplex PCR. Investigators reported that the first two PCR rounds, at about 11 cycles each, used TRBV1-TRBV30 forward primers with a C-beta reverse primer. In TCRdb, the multiplex PCR reads were re-called with MiXCR into one record per CDR3 protein. In the table there are approximately 210,000 distinct CDR3 sequences, approximately 64% of which are singletons. Unsorted whole blood supplied the RNA, and germline DNA was extracted too. Specimen: peripheral blood. These receptors were taken from a woman aged 55-70 years with primary liver carcinoma and hepatitis B virus infection.

This clonotype has more than one count but fewer than ten. This sequence joins TRBV5-4 and TRBJ2-3, with 10 bases fitting TRBD2. The CDR3 is 13 amino acids. After removal of 4 bases from V and 8 bases from J, the junction contained 4 bases not matched to a gene. The germline CDR1 and CDR2 sequences are SGHNT and YYREEE (reference sequence). Here the CDR3 reads CASSHPSGSTQYF. CDR3 sequence (DNA): TGTGCCAGCAGCCACCCTAGCGGGAGTACGCAGTATTTT.

The chain couples TRBV28 to TRBJ2-5; D unclear. Trimming took off 5 bases at V and 2 bases at J, with 6 bases between the two ends. CDR3 size: 12 residues. In germline, CDR1 is MDHEN, CDR2 SYDVKM. CDR3 loop: CASSEGQETQYF. Written as DNA, the CDR3 is TGTGCCAGCAGTGAAGGTCAAGAGACCCAGTACTTC.

The sample holds many counts of this clonotype. The chain joins TRBV12-3 or TRBV12-4 to TRBJ2-1; TRBD2 might be the D (5 bases). V lost 6 bases and J lost 4, with 13 bases in between. This CDR3 has 14 amino acids. CDR3 sequence: CASSLRRLYNEQFF. The CDR3, as DNA: TGTGCCAGCAGCCTCAGGAGACTATACAATGAGCAGTTCTTC.

There are a few counts of this clonotype. The J gene is TRBJ2-5, the V gene TRBV7-9, with a possible D match to TRBD1 (5 bases). The V and J ends lost 5 bases and 5 bases respectively, with 12 bases between them. Germline V gives CDR1 SEHNR, CDR2 FQNEAQ (reference sequence). The CDR3 length is 13 residues. This CDR3 is CASSGSGLETQYF. CDR3 in DNA: TGTGCCAGCAGCGGATCAGGGTTGGAGACCCAGTACTTC.

On this clonotype itself: The CDR3 does not close with the conserved phenylalanine or tryptophan, likely indicating a read error. The chain recombines TRBV11-2 with TRBJ2-3, with 8 bases that match TRBD2. CDR3 length: 16 amino acids. Trimming removed 7 bases from V and 3 bases from J; junction bases left unmatched: 12. Germline CDR1 reads SGHAT; CDR2 reads FQNNGV. The CDR3 DNA follows: TGTGCCAGCAACCAAGGACTGACTAGCGCAACAGATACGCAGTATTTA. Protein: CASNQGLTSATDTQYL.

This clonotype was detected only once. The rearrangement links TRBV15 to TRBJ2-5, with TRBD1 matching over 8 bases. The V gene's germline CDR1 is LNHNV and CDR2 YYDKDF (reference sequence). Unmatched junction bases numbered 8, after V lost 5 bases and J lost 0 bases. This CDR3 has 16 residues. CDR3 sequence (DNA): TGTGCCACCAGCTCCCTAGACAGGGGAAACCAAGAGACCCAGTACTTC. Translation: CATSSLDRGNQETQYF.

Turning to this clonotype: A much larger clone is a single base away; this may be a read error. This sequence joins TRBV6-6 and TRBJ2-5; possible D gene TRBD2, 6 bases. The V gene lost 5 bases and the J gene lost 10 bases, with 11 bases spanning the gap. The CDR3 sequence is 11 residues long. Germline CDR1 and CDR2: MNHNY and SVGAGI (reference sequence). CDR3: CASSRRGFQYF. CDR3 nucleotides: TGTGCCAGCAGTCGTCGGGGGTTCCAGTACTTC.

This clonotype was observed many times. The V call is TRBV5-1, the J call TRBJ2-1; D gene ambiguous. Trimming cost V 0 bases and J 5 bases, with 9 bases left between them. There are 14 residues in the CDR3. Per germline, CDR1 SGHRS and CDR2 YFSETQ. CDR3 protein: CASSLDALNNEQFF. The CDR3, as DNA: TGCGCCAGCAGCTTGGATGCCCTGAACAATGAGCAGTTCTTC.

This chain links TRBV11-1 with TRBJ1-5; D is possibly TRBD1 (5 bases). Germline values: CDR1 SGHAT, CDR2 FQDESV (reference sequence). V lost 7 bases to trimming and J lost 10 bases, with 26 bases between them. The CDR3 length is 16 residues. The CDR3 DNA follows: TGTGCCAGCAACCTACCACATAGGGTATGGGGCCATCCCCAGCATTTT. As protein: CASNLPHRVWGHPQHF.

A note on this clonotype: One base away lies a much larger clone, so this may be a sequencing read error. The chain recombines TRBV12-3 or TRBV12-4 with TRBJ2-1, with TRBD2 matching 8 bases. This CDR3 contains 15 residues. With 7 bases clipped from V and 3 bases from J, the junction kept 8 bases outside the gene matches. The CDR3 spells CASNFFGGGYNEQFF. DNA of the CDR3: TGTGCCAGCAATTTTTTCGGGGGGGGCTACAATGAGCAGTTCTTC.

This chain uses TRBV11-2 with TRBJ1-5, with D possibly matching TRBD1 (6 bases). In germline, CDR1 is SGHAT, CDR2 FQNNGV. This CDR3 has 15 residues. CDR3 nucleotide sequence: TGTGTCAGAAGCGCCACAACAGGGTTCGATCAGCCCCAGCATTTT. Encoded protein: CVRSATTGFDQPQHF.

Notes on this clonotype: An end of the junction does not agree with germline; a read error may underlie this. The chain links TRBV30 to TRBJ1-1; the D is unclear. The V gene's germline CDR1 is GTSNPN and CDR2 SVGIG (reference sequence). The CDR3 sequence is 11 residues long. The CDR3: CAWSLNTEAFF. The CDR3 DNA reads as TGCGCGTGGAGTTTGAACACTGAAGCTTTCTTT.

In regard to this clonotype: At one end the junction does not follow the germline gene, possibly because of a read error. The J gene is TRBJ1-4, the V gene TRBV11-2; 7 positions agree with TRBD1. The CDR3 loop spans 15 amino acids. CDR1 and CDR2 from the germline V gene are SGHAT and FQNNGV. Here the CDR3 DNA reads TGTGCCGGCAGCCCTTGGACAGGATTTAATGAAAAACTGTTTTTT. It specifies CAGSPWTGFNEKLFF.

As concerns this clonotype: Germline and junction disagree at one end, which may indicate a read error. The rearrangement links TRBV6-2 or TRBV6-3 to TRBJ2-7, with 12 bases lining up with TRBD2. From germline, CDR1 is MNHEY and CDR2 SVGEGT. The CDR3 spans 15 residues. In nucleotides, the CDR3 is TGTGCCAGCAATTACAGGACTAGCGGGAACTACGAGCAGTACTTC. Its protein product is CASNYRTSGNYEQYF.

With regard to this clonotype: At one boundary the junction diverges from the germline segment, which might be a read error. The V and J genes are TRBV11-1 and TRBJ1-4; D is undetermined. Germline CDR1 is SGHAT and CDR2 is FQDESV (reference sequence). The CDR3 has 12 residues. The CDR3 sequence is CASSHMGEKLFF. The CDR3 bases are TGTGCCAGCAGCCACATGGGTGAAAAACTATTTTTT.

Concerning this clonotype: It may be a read error: a sequence one base away is much more abundant. The chain uses TRBV5-1 and TRBJ2-7; D uncertain. The CDR3 consists of 11 residues. Germline CDR1 SGHRS, CDR2 YFSETQ. Trimming took 0 bases from V and 9 from J, leaving 7 bases between them. CDR3 sequence (DNA): TGCGCCAGCAGCTTGGATCTAGGGCAGTACTTC. Translating it yields CASSLDLGQYF.

With respect to this clonotype: The DNA is left out, because the CDR3 cannot be placed on it with certainty; the CDR3 is given as TCRdb lists it. This sequence joins TRBV6-1 and TRBJ2-1; the table's D call, TRBD2, has no DNA check behind it. Termini included, the CDR3 measures 14 amino acids. Germline lookup yields CDR1 MNHNS and CDR2 SASEGT. CDR3 region: CASILVARGREQFF.

This clonotype turned up a few times. This chain uses TRBV24-1 with TRBJ1-5; 10 nucleotides match TRBD1. Germline assignment: CDR1 KGHDR and CDR2 SFDVKD. Trimming at V came to 5 bases and at J to 4 bases, leaving 4 bases not matched to a gene. The CDR3 is 15 amino acids. The CDR3 DNA reads as TGTGCCACCAGTGTGGGACAGGGGACAAATCAGCCCCAGCATTTT. It is translated as CATSVGQGTNQPQHF.

Turning to this clonotype: Since the CDR3 does not end with the conserved phenylalanine or tryptophan, this likely comes from a read error. The chain couples TRBV11-2 to TRBJ2-3, with D possibly being TRBD1 (6 bases). CDR3 length: 14 amino acids. CDR1 is SGHAT and CDR2 is FQNNGV in the germline V gene. With 4 bases removed from V and 6 bases from J, the gap between germline ends came to 14 bases. The DNA of the CDR3 is TGTGCCAGCAGCTCGTCCTTCACAGGGGATACGCAGTATTTG. Its protein is CASSSSFTGDTQYL.

Points on this clonotype: Because the CDR3 is missing its conserved closing phenylalanine or tryptophan, this is likely a read error. The chain recombines TRBV4-1 with TRBJ1-5, with unresolved D. This CDR3 region has 15 residues. Germline lookup yields CDR1 MGHRA and CDR2 YSYEKL. Here the CDR3 reads CASNQENKGGQPQHL. CDR3 DNA sequence: TGCGCCAGCAACCAAGAAAACAAGGGCGGTCAGCCCCAGCATCTT.

This clonotype has just one count. The chain combines TRBV11-3 with TRBJ2-2; D remains ambiguous. Germline V gives CDR1 SGHNT, CDR2 YENEEA. Trimming took off 1 base at V and 4 bases at J, with 7 bases between the two ends. The CDR3 sequence is 14 residues long. CDR3 DNA sequence: TGTGCCAGCAGCTTAGGGGGTCCCACCGGGGAGCTGTTTTTT. The encoded protein is CASSLGGPTGELFF.

This clonotype has a single count. The germline gene is not matched at one end of the junction; a read error may be the cause. The chain has TRBV5-6 and TRBJ1-1, with D perhaps TRBD1 (5 bases). Germline loops: CDR1 SGHDT, CDR2 YYEEEE. This CDR3 has 16 residues. CDR3 sequence (DNA): TGTGCCAGCAGATTGGGTGGGGCCGCCATGAACACTGAAGCTTTCTTT. This gives the protein CASRLGGAAMNTEAFF.

This clonotype has at least ten counts. CDR3 amino acids: CASSITDTQYF. DNA of the CDR3: TGTGCCAGCAGCATCACGGATACGCAGTATTTT. The rearrangement links TRBV7-9 to TRBJ2-3; D ambiguous. Between the trimmed V and J ends, which lost 5 bases and 6 bases, there was a span of 6 bases. Germline V gene lookup returns CDR1 SEHNR and CDR2 FQNEAQ (reference sequence). The CDR3 is made up of 11 amino acids.

V is TRBV28 and J is TRBJ2-5; 9 nucleotides line up with TRBD2. Germline V gene data show CDR1 as MDHEN and CDR2 as SYDVKM. Trimming removed 5 bases from V and 2 bases from J; junction bases left unmatched: 12. This CDR3 spans 17 amino acids. CDR3 protein: CASSPRRGGRAQETQYF. The CDR3 DNA reads TGTGCCAGCAGTCCTCGGAGGGGCGGGAGGGCACAAGAGACCCAGTACTTC.